This T cell receptor beta chain is from a study of cytomegalovirus exposure and HLA in healthy donors. The wider study: The 110 or so validation repertoires used a platform that matched the one used for the approximately 670 first-cohort repertoires, as a later analysis reported.

Germline CDR1 reads SGHRS; CDR2 reads YFSETQ. CDR3 length: 14 amino acids. Deletions cut 4 bases from V and 0 bases from J, with 11 bases between. A word on this clone: Its specificity is unknown.

The data were produced by immunoSEQ multiplex PCR, yet TCRdb's version contains in-frame clones alone and is incomplete. The table records 55,000 to 65,000 clones, more than 75% of them present only once. The study, taken as a whole, reports: Cytomegalovirus association was listed for about 170 TCR beta chains. Across donors, most TCRs were seen rarely, yet some public ones were widespread. Testing in vitro showed three CMV-associated chains specific for CMV antigens.

This TCR was sampled from a man between 18 and 35 years old in good health and CMV-seronegative. The genes are TRBV5-1 and TRBJ2-7; D perhaps matches TRBD2 (5 bases). Material for sequencing was PBMCs. The CDR3, as DNA: TGCGCCAGCAGCCCGGGATCTACCTCCTACGAGCAGTACTTC. Translation: CASSPGSTSYEQYF.